One sample yielded the 12 T cell receptor beta chains listed below, sequenced in a study of T-cell reconstitution after alpha-beta-depleted transplantation in children. The library targeted TCRbeta and was prepared with unique molecular identifiers. Each CDR3 protein gets one entry after TCRdb re-called the PCR reads with MiXCR. The table lists some 200,000 distinct CDR3 sequences, about 7% of them singletons. Sequenced here: PBMCs, sampled before TCRalphabeta/CD19-depleted stem cell transplant. The receptors here all came from a boy between 2 and 10 years old with acute lymphoblastic leukemia, due to receive a stem cell transplant.

This clonotype has a count of ten or more. The V call is TRBV28, the J call TRBJ1-4; D may be TRBD1 (6 bases). The germline V gene has CDR1 MDHEN and CDR2 SYDVKM. The length of the CDR3 is 14 residues. Deletions cut 4 bases from V and 5 bases from J, with 11 bases between. The DNA of the CDR3 is TGTGCCAGCAGTTCCTATCAGGGGAATGAAAAACTGTTTTTT. Its translation is CASSSYQGNEKLFF.

V usage is TRBV11-1 and J usage is TRBJ2-1; 16 positions agree with TRBD2. V trimming: 5 bases; J trimming: 6 bases; junction bases outside the gene matches: 13. The germline V gene encodes CDR1 SGHAT and CDR2 FQDESV (reference sequence). CDR3 size: 19 residues. In DNA form, the CDR3 reads TGTGCCAGCAGCGTCTTACCGGGACTAGCGGGAGGGCACGGCAATGAGCAGTTCTTC. Its translation is CASSVLPGLAGGHGNEQFF.

The rearrangement joins TRBV5-1 to TRBJ2-1; 8 bases map to TRBD2. The CDR3 sequence is 17 residues long. Looked up from germline, CDR1 is SGHRS and CDR2 is YFSETQ. Unmatched junction bases numbered 9, after V lost 4 bases and J lost 0 bases. CDR3 protein: CASSRKPSGYSYNEQFF. CDR3 DNA sequence: TGCGCCAGCAGCCGAAAGCCTAGCGGGTACTCCTACAATGAGCAGTTCTTC.

With regard to this clonotype: A read error may account for a junction end that differs from germline. V is TRBV7-2 and J is TRBJ2-7; 7 bases align to TRBD1. The CDR3 totals 15 residues. Germline assignment: CDR1 SGHTA and CDR2 FQGNSA. CDR3 bases: TGTGCCAGCAGCTTGGATAAGGGACAGCCCTACGGGCAGTACTTC. Encoded protein: CASSLDKGQPYGQYF.

This rearrangement joins TRBV6-2 or TRBV6-3 to TRBJ2-4; D may be TRBD2 (5 bases). The CDR3 length is 17 residues. Germline CDR1 is MNHEY and CDR2 is SVGEGT. The V gene lost 2 bases and the J gene lost 3 bases, with 17 bases spanning the gap. The CDR3 region is CASSYHIEEGGKNIQYF. CDR3 in DNA: TGTGCCAGCAGTTACCATATAGAAGAGGGTGGCAAAAACATTCAGTACTTC.

This clonotype appeared many times. This sequence joins TRBV29-1 and TRBJ1-1, with a possible D match to TRBD1 (6 bases). The CDR3 sequence is 11 residues long. Germline lookup yields CDR1 SQVTM and CDR2 ANQGSEA. Deletions cut 4 bases from V and 4 bases from J, with 7 bases between. CDR3 region: CSVAGATEAFF. CDR3 bases: TGCAGCGTTGCGGGGGCCACTGAAGCTTTCTTT.

The sample holds a few counts of this clonotype. The chain employs TRBV20-1 and TRBJ1-5; 9 nucleotides agree with TRBD1. This CDR3 contains 13 residues. V lost 6 bases to trimming and J lost 5 bases; unmatched junction nucleotides: 5. From germline, CDR1 is DFQATT and CDR2 SNEGSKA (reference sequence). CDR3 in DNA: TGCAGTGCCCGGACAGGGGTAGATCAGCCCCAGCATTTT. It translates to CSARTGVDQPQHF.

This clonotype was observed at least ten times. The chain has TRBV29-1 and TRBJ1-2; TRBD1 aligns across 8 bases. Germline V lookup: CDR1 SQVTM, CDR2 ANQGSEA. The CDR3 extends over 11 amino acids. J gave up 4 bases and V 7 bases, and 2 bases lay outside the gene matches. The CDR3 DNA reads TGCAGCGGGGGACAGGCCTATGGCTACACCTTC. Amino acid sequence: CSGGQAYGYTF.

The table lists this clonotype with many counts. The V gene is TRBV27, the J gene TRBJ2-6, with unresolved D. This CDR3 contains 13 residues. Deletions cut 6 bases from V and 4 bases from J, with 7 bases between. Looked up from germline, CDR1 is MNHEY and CDR2 is SMNVEV (reference sequence). This CDR3 is CASRDGGANVLTF. In nucleotides, the CDR3 is TGTGCCAGCAGGGACGGAGGGGCCAACGTCCTGACTTTC.

The J gene is TRBJ2-5, the V gene TRBV7-9, with D possibly TRBD2 on 5 matching bases. Germline CDR1 SEHNR, CDR2 FQNEAQ (reference sequence). Trimming pared 5 bases from V and 2 bases from J, leaving 18 bases between. This CDR3 is 16 amino acids long. CDR3: CASSASRNPGQETQYF. The CDR3 DNA is TGTGCCAGCAGCGCTTCTCGGAACCCGGGACAAGAGACCCAGTACTTC.

This clonotype was seen more than once but under ten times. The chain is built from TRBV5-1 and TRBJ2-3; 10 bases agree with TRBD2. This CDR3 has 16 amino acids. From germline, CDR1 is SGHRS and CDR2 YFSETQ. The ends lost 4 bases at V and 1 base at J; junction bases unmatched: 6. The CDR3 region is CASSPGLAVGTDTQYF. The CDR3 DNA is TGCGCCAGCAGCCCAGGACTAGCGGTGGGCACAGATACGCAGTATTTT.

The table lists this clonotype with a few counts. The J gene is TRBJ1-1, the V gene TRBV5-1, with a possible D match to TRBD1 (5 bases). V lost 2 bases, J lost 1 base, and 15 bases lay in between. Germline V lookup: CDR1 SGHRS, CDR2 YFSETQ. The CDR3 is 16 amino acids. The CDR3 reads CASSFFTGAANTEAFF. The DNA of the CDR3 is TGCGCCAGCAGCTTTTTCACAGGCGCGGCGAACACTGAAGCTTTCTTT.